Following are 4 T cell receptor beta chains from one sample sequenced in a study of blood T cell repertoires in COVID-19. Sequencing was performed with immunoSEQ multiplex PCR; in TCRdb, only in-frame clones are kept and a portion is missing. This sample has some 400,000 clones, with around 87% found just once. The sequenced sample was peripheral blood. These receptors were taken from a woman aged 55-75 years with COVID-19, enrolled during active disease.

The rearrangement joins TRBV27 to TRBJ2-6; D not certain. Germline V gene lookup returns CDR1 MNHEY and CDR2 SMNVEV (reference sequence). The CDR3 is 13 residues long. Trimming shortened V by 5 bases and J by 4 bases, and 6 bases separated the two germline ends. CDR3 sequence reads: CASSLGGANVLTF. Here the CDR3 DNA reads TGTGCCAGCAGTCTCGGGGGGGCCAACGTCCTGACTTTC.

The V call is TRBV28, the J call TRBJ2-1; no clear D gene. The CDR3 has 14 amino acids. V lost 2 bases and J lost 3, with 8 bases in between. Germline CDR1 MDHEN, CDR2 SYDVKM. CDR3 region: CASSLVPGYNEQFF. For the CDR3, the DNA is TGTGCCAGCAGTTTAGTCCCAGGCTACAATGAGCAGTTCTTC.

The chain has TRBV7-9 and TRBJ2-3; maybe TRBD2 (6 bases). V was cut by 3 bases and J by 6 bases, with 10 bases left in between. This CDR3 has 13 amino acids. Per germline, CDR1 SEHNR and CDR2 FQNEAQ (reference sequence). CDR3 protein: CASSFPGEDTQYF. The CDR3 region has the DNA TGTGCCAGCAGCTTCCCGGGGGAGGATACGCAGTATTTT.

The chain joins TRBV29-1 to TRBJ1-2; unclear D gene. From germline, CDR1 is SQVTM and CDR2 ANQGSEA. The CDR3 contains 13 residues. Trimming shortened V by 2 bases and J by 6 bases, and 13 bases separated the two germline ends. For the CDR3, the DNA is TGCAGCGTTGAAAGAGCTGGAGGGCATGGCTACACCTTC. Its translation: CSVERAGGHGYTF.